This TCR beta chain emerged from a study of T-cell memory formation after mild COVID-19. General study results and limits: Later expanders leaned toward CD4+, whereas clones contracting from day 15 to 85 were balanced CD4/CD8. The pre-infection memory compartment contained some responding clones, suggesting cross-reactive memory joined.

Points on this clonotype: The antigen remains undetermined.

CDR1 and CDR2 from the germline V gene are SEHNR and FQNEAQ (reference sequence). Deletions cut 5 bases from V and 8 bases from J, with 13 bases between. This CDR3 has 12 amino acids. After 5'RACE with constant-segment primers, TCR alpha and TCR beta cDNA libraries carrying sample barcodes and UMIs were obtained. One entry per CDR3 protein results from TCRdb running MiXCR on the 5' RACE reads. The table has 500,000 to 600,000 distinct CDR3 sequences, roughly 18% seen once; the top ten hold around 12%. Source material: PBMCs or a T cell subset sorted from them (not recorded which). The sequence was obtained from an adult woman who had mild COVID-19 (a few samples of this study predate the infection). Cell type and time point are not known. The V and J genes are TRBV7-9 and TRBJ2-7, with a possible D match to TRBD1 (5 bases). CDR3 amino acids: CASSPQGVQQYF. The CDR3 DNA sequence: TGTGCCAGCAGCCCGCAGGGTGTGCAGCAGTACTTC. The full variable domain, rest sourced from reference TRBV7-9 and TRBJ2-7, is DTGVSQNPRHKITKRGQNVTFRCDPISEHNRLYWYRQTLGQGPEFLTYFQNEAQLEKSRLLSDRFSAERPKGSFSTLEIQRTEQGDSAMYLCASSPQGVQQYFGPGTRLTVT.